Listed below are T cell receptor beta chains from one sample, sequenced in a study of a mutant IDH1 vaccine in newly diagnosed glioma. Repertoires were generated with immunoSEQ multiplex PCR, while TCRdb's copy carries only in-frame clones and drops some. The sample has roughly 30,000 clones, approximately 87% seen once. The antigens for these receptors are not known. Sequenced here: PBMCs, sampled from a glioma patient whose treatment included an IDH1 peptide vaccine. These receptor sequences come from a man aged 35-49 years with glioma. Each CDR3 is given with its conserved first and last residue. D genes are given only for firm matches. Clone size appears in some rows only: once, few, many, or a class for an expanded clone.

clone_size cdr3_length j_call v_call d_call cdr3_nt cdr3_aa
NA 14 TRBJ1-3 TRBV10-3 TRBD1 TGTGCCACCCAGAGACAGGGAGTGGGAAACACCATATATTTT CATQRQGVGNTIYF
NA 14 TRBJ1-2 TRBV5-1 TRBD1 TGCGCCAGCAGCTTGGCGGACAGGGGGAATGGCTACACCTTC CASSLADRGNGYTF
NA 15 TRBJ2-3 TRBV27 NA TGTGCCAGCAGTTTCGGTTTGGGGGATGGAGATACGCAGTATTTT CASSFGLGDGDTQYF
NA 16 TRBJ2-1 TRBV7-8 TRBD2 TGTGCCAGCAGCTTAGCAGGTAGCGGGGGATACAATGAGCAGTTCTTC CASSLAGSGGYNEQFF
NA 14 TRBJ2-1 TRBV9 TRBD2 TGTGCCAGCAGCGTCCTAGCGGGGGAGGGTGAGCAGTTCTTC CASSVLAGEGEQFF
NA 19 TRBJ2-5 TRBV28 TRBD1 TGTGCCAGCAGTTCCCCTCCGGGACAGGGGGCTAGTAGGCAAGAGACCCAGTACTTC CASSSPPGQGASRQETQYF
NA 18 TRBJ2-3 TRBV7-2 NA TGTGCCAGCAGCTTAGGGGGGCGTTTTCGCCGCGGGGCAGATACGCAGTATTTT CASSLGGRFRRGADTQYF
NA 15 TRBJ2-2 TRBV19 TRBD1 TGTGCCAGTAGCCGGACAGGGCTACTGGCCGGGGAGCTGTTTTTT CASSRTGLLAGELFF
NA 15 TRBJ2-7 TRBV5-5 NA TGTGCCAGCAGCTTGGCGGGCTTTGGGTCCTACGAGCAGTACTTC CASSLAGFGSYEQYF
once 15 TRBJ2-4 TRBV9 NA TGTGCCAGCAGCGTAGAATTGGGGCGCGGTGACATTCAGTACTTC CASSVELGRGDIQYF